The entry below gives a single TCR beta chain sequence along with its context. Its antigen is undetermined. The sample is drawn from a study of T cells after yellow fever vaccination. Findings of the study overall: Among primary-vaccination clones, most reappeared after the booster, at approximately 96% for CD4 and about 90% for CD8.

V was shortened by 6 bases and J by 3 bases, with 15 bases between the two germline ends. The length of the CDR3 is 14 residues. Germline loops: CDR1 MRHNA, CDR2 SNTAGT. TCRdb called the 5' RACE reads again in MiXCR, with one record for every CDR3 protein. The data show around 600,000 distinct CDR3 sequences, with around 12% seen just once and more than 12% held by the top ten. The input for sequencing was PBMCs, taken on the day of the yellow fever booster vaccination. V usage is TRBV6-4 and J usage is TRBJ2-7, with TRBD2 as a possible D gene (5 bases). This TCR was sampled from a man aged 25 to 40 who received the YFV17D yellow fever vaccine. CDR3 coding DNA: TGTGCCAGCAGCCGGACTGGACGGAACTACGAGCAGTACTTC. The encoded protein is CASSRTGRNYEQYF.